The present T cell receptor beta chain was sequenced within a study of CD8 T cells in ankylosing spondylitis. Quantitative 5'-RACE was performed with molecular barcodes, and it yielded the TCR beta libraries. Each CDR3 protein gets one entry after TCRdb re-called the 5' RACE reads with MiXCR. Of about 250,000 distinct CDR3 sequences detected, approximately 30% appear once; the ten largest clones hold approximately 4%. This CDR3 has 14 residues. V was cut by 7 bases and J by 1 base, with 10 bases left in between. The rearrangement links TRBV12-3 or TRBV12-4 to TRBJ2-2; no firm D call. The source is a male donor with ankylosing spondylitis or in good health (not recorded which). The sequenced sample was blood, either unsorted or a sorted T cell fraction (not recorded which). CDR3 amino acids: CASTPRWNTGELFF. The CDR3 nucleotides are TGTGCCAGCACTCCACGTTGGAACACCGGGGAGCTGTTTTTT.